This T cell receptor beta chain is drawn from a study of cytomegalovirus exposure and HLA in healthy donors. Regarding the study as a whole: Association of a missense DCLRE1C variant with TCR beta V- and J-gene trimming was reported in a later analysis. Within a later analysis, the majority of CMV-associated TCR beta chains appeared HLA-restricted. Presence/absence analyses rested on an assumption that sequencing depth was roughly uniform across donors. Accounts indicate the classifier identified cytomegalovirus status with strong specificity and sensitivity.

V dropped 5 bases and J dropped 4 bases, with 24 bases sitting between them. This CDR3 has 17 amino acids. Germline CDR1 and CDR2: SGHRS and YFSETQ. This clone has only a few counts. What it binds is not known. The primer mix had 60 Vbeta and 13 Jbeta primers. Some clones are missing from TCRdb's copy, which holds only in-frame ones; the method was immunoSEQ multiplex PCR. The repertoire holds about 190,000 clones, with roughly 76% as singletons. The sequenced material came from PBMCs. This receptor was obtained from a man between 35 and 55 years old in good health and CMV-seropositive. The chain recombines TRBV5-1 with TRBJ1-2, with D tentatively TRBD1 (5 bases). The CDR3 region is CASSPGQGLFSVYGYTF. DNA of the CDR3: TGCGCCAGCAGTCCCGGCCAGGGCCTATTTTCGGTCTATGGCTACACCTTC. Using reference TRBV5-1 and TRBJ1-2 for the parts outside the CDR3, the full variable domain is KAGVTQTPRYLIKTRGQQVTLSCSPISGHRSVSWYQQTPGQGLQFLFEYFSETQRNKGNFPGRFSGRQFSNSRSEMNVSTLELGDSALYLCASSPGQGLFSVYGYTFGSGTRLTVV.